The subject of this entry is one T cell receptor (beta chain). Sequencing was performed with immunoSEQ multiplex PCR; in TCRdb, only in-frame clones are kept and a portion is missing. Here the sample spans some 30,000 clones, less than 95% being singletons. On average roughly 100,000 T cells per donor were immunosequenced. This sample is part of a study of T cells in tuberculosis. The CDR3 covers 14 residues. The V end was cut by 2 bases, the J end by 4 bases, with 11 bases between. Per germline, CDR1 SNHLY and CDR2 FYNNEI. Material: PBMCs. The chain carries TRBV2 and TRBJ1-2; D not certain. This TCR derives from a donor aged 5-35 years with latent tuberculosis or without tuberculosis infection. This chain's CDR3 is CASSEPRGLYGYTF. The CDR3 DNA sequence: TGTGCCAGCAGTGAACCCCGAGGGCTCTATGGCTACACCTTC.